This T cell receptor (beta chain) was sequenced in a study of blood T cell repertoires in COVID-19. Study context: Italy, Spain and the United States were the sources of the convalescent and acute COVID-19 samples.

Methods used by the authors: Reference gene primer amplification gave estimated nucleated cell counts. Using immunoSEQ multiplex PCR, the repertoire was profiled, and TCRdb retains in-frame clones only, with some absent. D and trimming come from the DNA, and the V and J calls and clone size come from that table. The data show around 230,000 clones, approximately 88% seen once. Trimming stripped 6 bases from V and 4 bases from J, with 16 bases between. Germline loops: CDR1 LNHDA, CDR2 SQIVND (reference sequence). The CDR3 loop spans 15 amino acids. Across about two dozen US areas, participants ranged in age from 18 to 89 years. Cohorts were based on clinical histories the participants reported.

The sample consisted of PBMCs or T cells enriched from blood (not recorded which). V usage is TRBV19 and J usage is TRBJ1-5; D is perhaps TRBD1 (5 bases). The receptor's source is a woman aged 40 to 55 with acute COVID-19. CDR3 sequence (DNA): TGTGCCAGTAGCGGGGGTTCTCAGGGTAATCAGCCCCAGCATTTT. It is translated as CASSGGSQGNQPQHF.